This note documents a single T cell receptor (beta chain) sequence. The antigen remains undetermined. This entry is derived from a study of shared clonotypes between healthy human individuals. Authors' data handling: From ImmunoSEQ came sequences covering only the junction and carrying no quality scores, so filtering differed. Libraries were prepared by immunoSEQ multiplex PCR; TCRdb keeps only in-frame clonotypes and omits some of them. The V and J calls and the clone size are those of that table, but D and trimming were determined from the DNA. The sample has 700,000 to 950,000 clones, roughly 96% seen once. CDR1 and CDR2 from the germline V gene are MDHEN and SYDVKM. Trimming took off 7 bases at V and 2 bases at J, with 20 bases between the two ends. This CDR3 contains 17 residues. Naive CD8 populations comprised CD45RO-negative cells positively selected for CCR7, excluding terminally differentiated effector memory CD45RA+ cells. Within Nashville, Tennessee resided all donors, each a Caucasian adult.

Study results and limitations: Non-shared clonotypes displayed generation probabilities falling below those of clonotypes present in all four donors. Across several donors, naive CD4 shared roughly 5%, naive CD8 more than 3%, memory CD4 2% to 2.5%, memory CD8 approximately 0.4%.

Sequencing input: naive CD8+ T cells sorted from blood. The V call is TRBV28, the J call TRBJ2-2, with D perhaps assigned TRBD1 or TRBD2 (5 bases each). This clonotype was sampled from a man aged 30 to 39 in good health. The CDR3 DNA reads TGTGCCAGCACCCTATCGGGGCAGTTCTCAAACACCGGGGAGCTGTTTTTT. The encoded protein is CASTLSGQFSNTGELFF.